Sequencing of this T cell receptor (beta chain) was carried out in a study of OX40 agonist ivuxolimab in advanced cancers. CDR1 and CDR2 (germline): SGHRS, YFSETQ. The V and J ends lost 0 bases and 3 bases respectively, with 9 bases between them. The CDR3 sequence is 14 residues long. Only in-frame clones appear in the TCRdb table, and some are missing; sequencing was by immunoSEQ multiplex PCR. The table records about 71,000 clones, around 80% of them present only once. This clone occurred once. This sequence joins TRBV5-1 and TRBJ1-2, with D unresolved. Here the sequenced sample was CD4+ or CD8+ T cells sorted from blood, taken in a trial of the OX40 agonist ivuxolimab. This receptor was identified in an adult with an advanced solid tumor such as melanoma, head and neck, liver or kidney cancer. The CDR3 is CASSLAGRDYGYTF. CDR3 bases: TGCGCCAGCAGCTTGGCCGGCCGGGACTATGGCTACACCTTC.